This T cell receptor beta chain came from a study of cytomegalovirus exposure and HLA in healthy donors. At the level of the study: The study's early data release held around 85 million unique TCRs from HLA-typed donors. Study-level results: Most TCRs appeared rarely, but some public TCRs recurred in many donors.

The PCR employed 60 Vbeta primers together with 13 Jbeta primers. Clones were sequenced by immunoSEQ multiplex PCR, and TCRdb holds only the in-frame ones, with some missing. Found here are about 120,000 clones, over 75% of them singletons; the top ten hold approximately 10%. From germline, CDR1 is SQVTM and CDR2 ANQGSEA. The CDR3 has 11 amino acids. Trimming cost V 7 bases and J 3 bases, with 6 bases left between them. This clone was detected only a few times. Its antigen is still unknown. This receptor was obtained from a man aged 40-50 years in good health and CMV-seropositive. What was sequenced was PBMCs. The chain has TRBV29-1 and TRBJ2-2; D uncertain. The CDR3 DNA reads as TGCAGCGCCAAATACACCGGGGAGCTGTTTTTT. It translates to CSAKYTGELFF.